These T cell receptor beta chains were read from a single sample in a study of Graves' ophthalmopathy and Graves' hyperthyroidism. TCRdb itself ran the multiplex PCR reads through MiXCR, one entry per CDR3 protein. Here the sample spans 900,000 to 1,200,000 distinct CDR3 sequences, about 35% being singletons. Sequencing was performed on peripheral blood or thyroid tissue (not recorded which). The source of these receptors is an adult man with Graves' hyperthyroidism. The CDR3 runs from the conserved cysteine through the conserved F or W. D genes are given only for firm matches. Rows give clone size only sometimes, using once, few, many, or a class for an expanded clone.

cdr3_nt: TGTGCCAGCAGCCAAGGTAGCGGGAGGGCCGGGGAGACCCAGTACTTC; cdr3_aa: CASSQGSGRAGETQYF; v_call: TRBV4-2; cdr3_length: 16; j_call: TRBJ2-5; d_call: TRBD2; clone_size: few
cdr3_nt: TGTGCCAGCAGCCTCCCAATGTACGAGCAGTACTTC; cdr3_aa: CASSLPMYEQYF; v_call: TRBV7-2; cdr3_length: 12; j_call: TRBJ2-7; d_call: NA; clone_size: few
cdr3_nt: TGTGCCAGCAGCTTCGCCGGGACAGCGATATTCACCGGGGAGCTGTTTTTT; cdr3_aa: CASSFAGTAIFTGELFF; v_call: TRBV7-9; cdr3_length: 17; j_call: TRBJ2-2; d_call: TRBD1; clone_size: NA
cdr3_nt: TGTGCCAGCAGCTCGAGAGGTGGGGGGGGAGATGAAAAACTGTTTTTT; cdr3_aa: CASSSRGGGGDEKLFF; v_call: TRBV9; cdr3_length: 16; j_call: TRBJ1-4; d_call: NA; clone_size: NA
cdr3_nt: TGCAGTGCTAGAATGGACAGATCGAATCAGCCCCAGCATTTT; cdr3_aa: CSARMDRSNQPQHF; v_call: TRBV20-1; cdr3_length: 14; j_call: TRBJ1-5; d_call: NA; clone_size: many
cdr3_nt: TGTGCCAGCAGCGTAGACAGTCATTCACCCCTCCACTTT; cdr3_aa: CASSVDSHSPLHF; v_call: TRBV9; cdr3_length: 13; j_call: TRBJ1-6; d_call: NA; clone_size: many
cdr3_nt: TGTGCCAGCAGCAACTCCCAGGGCCCTAATGAAAAACTGTTTTTT; cdr3_aa: CASSNSQGPNEKLFF; v_call: TRBV2; cdr3_length: 15; j_call: TRBJ1-4; d_call: NA; clone_size: many
cdr3_nt: TGTGCCAGCAGCCAGGCTAGCGGCAATTACGAGCAGTACTTC; cdr3_aa: CASSQASGNYEQYF; v_call: TRBV25-1; cdr3_length: 14; j_call: TRBJ2-7; d_call: TRBD2; clone_size: NA
cdr3_nt: TGTGCCAGCAGTTTCCCACCTATTAGTCTCCAAGAGACCCAGTACTTC; cdr3_aa: CASSFPPISLQETQYF; v_call: TRBV28; cdr3_length: 16; j_call: TRBJ2-5; d_call: NA; clone_size: few
cdr3_nt: TGTGCCAGCGTTGTCGGTAGGGGACTAGGGAACTATGGCTACACCTTC; cdr3_aa: CASVVGRGLGNYGYTF; v_call: TRBV25-1; cdr3_length: 16; j_call: TRBJ1-2; d_call: NA; clone_size: NA
cdr3_nt: TGCAGTGCTAGAGATCTGAACGGGGGGGCAATAAGGGAGACCCAGTACTTC; cdr3_aa: CSARDLNGGAIRETQYF; v_call: TRBV20-1; cdr3_length: 17; j_call: TRBJ2-5; d_call: TRBD2; clone_size: many
cdr3_nt: TGTGCCAGCAGGCCTTCGGCTGGCTACACCTTC; cdr3_aa: CASRPSAGYTF; v_call: TRBV25-1; cdr3_length: 11; j_call: TRBJ1-2; d_call: NA; clone_size: NA
cdr3_nt: TGTGCCAGCAGCTTGACGGGACTAGCGGGAATCGACGAGCAGTACTTC; cdr3_aa: CASSLTGLAGIDEQYF; v_call: TRBV7-9; cdr3_length: 16; j_call: TRBJ2-7; d_call: TRBD2; clone_size: once
cdr3_nt: TGTGCCAGCAGTGACCCCCATTACTATCGGGAGGTTACTAATTACGAGCAGTACTTC; cdr3_aa: CASSDPHYYREVTNYEQYF; v_call: TRBV6-4; cdr3_length: 19; j_call: TRBJ2-7; d_call: TRBD2; clone_size: NA
cdr3_nt: TGCAGCGTTGGCTCGGCAGGGGGTACTAATGAAAAACTGTTTTTT; cdr3_aa: CSVGSAGGTNEKLFF; v_call: TRBV29-1; cdr3_length: 15; j_call: TRBJ1-4; d_call: TRBD1; clone_size: NA
cdr3_nt: TGCAGTGCTAGATTCGGGGGGCGGGGAGGTCTGAACACTGAAGCTTTCTTT; cdr3_aa: CSARFGGRGGLNTEAFF; v_call: TRBV20-1; cdr3_length: 17; j_call: TRBJ1-1; d_call: NA; clone_size: many
cdr3_nt: TGCAGCGTATCGACAGGGGGCAAGAATCAGCAGTACTTC; cdr3_aa: CSVSTGGKNQQYF; v_call: TRBV29-1; cdr3_length: 13; j_call: TRBJ2-7; d_call: TRBD1; clone_size: few
cdr3_nt: TGTGCCAGCAGATACGGGACAGGGGGTGAAAAACTGTTTTTT; cdr3_aa: CASRYGTGGEKLFF; v_call: TRBV6-6; cdr3_length: 14; j_call: TRBJ1-4; d_call: TRBD1; clone_size: many
cdr3_nt: TGTGCCAGCAGCGTAGAGGGAGGCGGCAATCAGCCCCAGCATTTT; cdr3_aa: CASSVEGGGNQPQHF; v_call: TRBV9; cdr3_length: 15; j_call: TRBJ1-5; d_call: NA; clone_size: NA
cdr3_nt: TGCAGCGGAGGGGGCCTCGACTATGGCTACACCTTC; cdr3_aa: CSGGGLDYGYTF; v_call: TRBV29-1; cdr3_length: 12; j_call: TRBJ1-2; d_call: TRBD1; clone_size: NA
cdr3_nt: TGCAGCGCTACGGACAGGGGGGATGGCTACACCTTC; cdr3_aa: CSATDRGDGYTF; v_call: TRBV29-1; cdr3_length: 12; j_call: TRBJ1-2; d_call: TRBD1; clone_size: many
cdr3_nt: TGTGCCAGTAGTAAGGCGGACAGCAAATACGAGCAGTACTTC; cdr3_aa: CASSKADSKYEQYF; v_call: TRBV19; cdr3_length: 14; j_call: TRBJ2-7; d_call: NA; clone_size: few
cdr3_nt: TGTGCCAGCAGCCCCCATGGGGGGGGCAAGAACACCATATATTTT; cdr3_aa: CASSPHGGGKNTIYF; v_call: TRBV7-2; cdr3_length: 15; j_call: TRBJ1-3; d_call: NA; clone_size: many
cdr3_nt: TGTGCCACCAGCAGAGGGAGGGGACAGGGCTTGTCCCTGAACACTGAAGCTTTCTTT; cdr3_aa: CATSRGRGQGLSLNTEAFF; v_call: TRBV15; cdr3_length: 19; j_call: TRBJ1-1; d_call: TRBD1; clone_size: many
cdr3_nt: TGTGCCAGCAGCGGCACCTTGACAGGGTTCTACGAGCAGTACTTC; cdr3_aa: CASSGTLTGFYEQYF; v_call: TRBV7-2; cdr3_length: 15; j_call: TRBJ2-7; d_call: TRBD1; clone_size: few
cdr3_nt: TGTGCCAGCTCACCGAACCGGGACGGAGCAAAAGCTTTCTTT; cdr3_aa: CASSPNRDGAKAFF; v_call: TRBV18; cdr3_length: 14; j_call: TRBJ1-1; d_call: NA; clone_size: many
cdr3_nt: TGCAGTGCACAACCCTCCCCTAGCGGGAGGACCGGGAGGTACTTC; cdr3_aa: CSAQPSPSGRTGRYF; v_call: TRBV20-1; cdr3_length: 15; j_call: TRBJ2-7; d_call: TRBD2; clone_size: many
cdr3_nt: TGCAGCGTTGATAGGCCACAGAGTTCTGGAAACACCATATATTTT; cdr3_aa: CSVDRPQSSGNTIYF; v_call: TRBV29-1; cdr3_length: 15; j_call: TRBJ1-3; d_call: NA; clone_size: NA
cdr3_nt: TGTGCCACCAGTGAACTGACTAGCGGGAGAGAGACCCAGTACTTC; cdr3_aa: CATSELTSGRETQYF; v_call: TRBV24-1; cdr3_length: 15; j_call: TRBJ2-5; d_call: TRBD2; clone_size: few
cdr3_nt: TGCAGTGCTAGAGCACTACAAACTGGGCAGGAAGCTTTCTTT; cdr3_aa: CSARALQTGQEAFF; v_call: TRBV20-1; cdr3_length: 14; j_call: TRBJ1-1; d_call: NA; clone_size: NA
cdr3_nt: TGTGCCAGCAGTTACTACAGGTTCTCCTACGAGCAGTACTTC; cdr3_aa: CASSYYRFSYEQYF; v_call: TRBV6-6; cdr3_length: 14; j_call: TRBJ2-7; d_call: NA; clone_size: few
cdr3_nt: TGCAGCGTAGGACAGGGGTCAAATGAAAAACTGTTTTTT; cdr3_aa: CSVGQGSNEKLFF; v_call: TRBV29-1; cdr3_length: 13; j_call: TRBJ1-4; d_call: TRBD1; clone_size: few
cdr3_nt: TGCAGCGTATATAGGGAGGGGTACTTC; cdr3_aa: CSVYREGYF; v_call: TRBV29-1; cdr3_length: 9; j_call: TRBJ2-7; d_call: TRBD2; clone_size: NA
cdr3_nt: TGTGCCAGCAGTTTCGGGACTAGCGCATCCTACGAGCAGTACTTC; cdr3_aa: CASSFGTSASYEQYF; v_call: TRBV27; cdr3_length: 15; j_call: TRBJ2-7; d_call: TRBD2; clone_size: few
cdr3_nt: TGTGCCAGCAGCTCCTCGCAGGGGATGAGGGAGACCCAGTACTTC; cdr3_aa: CASSSSQGMRETQYF; v_call: TRBV7-6; cdr3_length: 15; j_call: TRBJ2-5; d_call: NA; clone_size: NA
cdr3_nt: TGTGCCAGCAGTCCATTCAGGGGCGGTCAGCCCCAGCATTTT; cdr3_aa: CASSPFRGGQPQHF; v_call: TRBV27; cdr3_length: 14; j_call: TRBJ1-5; d_call: NA; clone_size: NA
cdr3_nt: TGTGCCAGCAGCCCCGGGGAGAGCGGCTACGAGCAGTACTTC; cdr3_aa: CASSPGESGYEQYF; v_call: TRBV11-2; cdr3_length: 14; j_call: TRBJ2-7; d_call: NA; clone_size: few
cdr3_nt: TGTGCCAGCAGACGTGCAGGGTCCAAAGAGACCCAGTACTTC; cdr3_aa: CASRRAGSKETQYF; v_call: TRBV3-1; cdr3_length: 14; j_call: TRBJ2-5; d_call: NA; clone_size: few
cdr3_nt: TGTGCCAGCAGCCCGACAGGGCACGGGGAGCTGTTTTTT; cdr3_aa: CASSPTGHGELFF; v_call: TRBV7-2; cdr3_length: 13; j_call: TRBJ2-2; d_call: TRBD1; clone_size: NA
cdr3_nt: TGCGCCAGCAGCCCGGACCCGAACACTGAAGCTTTCTTT; cdr3_aa: CASSPDPNTEAFF; v_call: TRBV5-1; cdr3_length: 13; j_call: TRBJ1-1; d_call: NA; clone_size: NA
cdr3_nt: TGTGCCAGCAGCTCCCAGGGAAGCACCGGGGAGCTGTTTTTT; cdr3_aa: CASSSQGSTGELFF; v_call: TRBV7-7; cdr3_length: 14; j_call: TRBJ2-2; d_call: NA; clone_size: many
cdr3_nt: TGTGCCAGCAGCTTGGATGTGTCAGATACGCAGTATTTT; cdr3_aa: CASSLDVSDTQYF; v_call: TRBV7-2; cdr3_length: 13; j_call: TRBJ2-3; d_call: NA; clone_size: NA
cdr3_nt: TGCGCCAGCAGCCAAGTCCTGGACAGGGAAAAACTGTTTTTT; cdr3_aa: CASSQVLDREKLFF; v_call: TRBV4-3; cdr3_length: 14; j_call: TRBJ1-4; d_call: TRBD1; clone_size: NA
cdr3_nt: TGTGCCACCAGCAGAGATAGGGCCTATAATGAAAAACTGTTTTTT; cdr3_aa: CATSRDRAYNEKLFF; v_call: TRBV15; cdr3_length: 15; j_call: TRBJ1-4; d_call: NA; clone_size: NA
cdr3_nt: TGTGCCACCAGCAGGTCGGGACAGGGACGTTCACCCCTCCACTTT; cdr3_aa: CATSRSGQGRSPLHF; v_call: TRBV15; cdr3_length: 15; j_call: TRBJ1-6; d_call: TRBD1; clone_size: NA
cdr3_nt: TGTGCCAGCAGCCAATACTCCGGGCCGTCCACCGGGGAGCTGTTTTTT; cdr3_aa: CASSQYSGPSTGELFF; v_call: TRBV3-1; cdr3_length: 16; j_call: TRBJ2-2; d_call: NA; clone_size: few
cdr3_nt: TGCGCCAGCAGCTTGGAGGGAATACAGCTCCCTTCTGGAAACACCATATATTTT; cdr3_aa: CASSLEGIQLPSGNTIYF; v_call: TRBV5-1; cdr3_length: 18; j_call: TRBJ1-3; d_call: NA; clone_size: once